The TCR beta chain described here comes from a study of T-cell memory formation after mild COVID-19. The sample holds a few counts of this clonotype. Using its own MiXCR run on the 5' RACE reads, TCRdb lists one record per CDR3 protein. The repertoire includes 250,000 to 300,000 distinct CDR3 sequences, approximately 19% of them detected once, and about 21% sits in the top ten. This receptor was taken from a man aged 18 to 29 who had mild COVID-19 (a few samples of this study predate the infection). Cell type and time point are not known. The sequenced material came from PBMCs or a T cell subset sorted from them (not recorded which).

The CDR3 sequence is CSASILALTDTQYF. The CDR3 DNA is TGCAGTGCTAGTATACTAGCGTTGACAGATACGCAGTATTTT. The gene calls are TRBV20-1 and TRBJ2-3, with 7 bases lining up with TRBD2. The CDR3 length is 14 residues. Per the germline V gene, CDR1 is DFQATT and CDR2 is SNEGSKA (reference sequence). V shed 3 bases and J 3 bases; nucleotides not matched to a gene: 6.